This paragraph reports one T cell receptor beta chain. There is no known antigen for this receptor. No base quality values were provided; no much bigger clone lies one nucleotide off. The sample is drawn from a study of blood T cell repertoires in COVID-19 (dated by TCRdb to 2018 to 2020). Describing the broader study: ImmuneRACE Cohort 3 recovered participants were defined by two consecutive negative NP/OP PCR tests, healthcare professional clearance, or symptom resolution. HLA class I and class II types, where available, came from metadata supplied by the sample provider rather than from assay-based typing. The sample metadata nearly always contained a de-identified subject ID, COVID-19 status, age in years and sex. The repertoires were made available in a free public database intended to serve as a resource for research on the immune response to SARS-CoV-2. The samples were drawn from two sources: the first 160 participants of the ongoing ImmuneRACE study, and some 1,300 subjects contributed by 6 global collaborators. Samples covering the acute and convalescent phases of COVID-19 were provided by collaborators in the United States, Italy and Spain. The dataset comprised deeply sampled blood TCRbeta repertoires from subjects exposed to, actively infected with, or recovered from COVID-19. The material from the prospective study consisted of cDNA or gDNA derived from T cells, B-cell-depleted T cells, or PBMCs.

TCRbeta CDR3 regions were amplified from genomic DNA using the immunoSEQ Assay, a bias-controlled multiplex PCR. The paper's data handling went like this. The number of nucleated cells in each sample was estimated by amplification of reference gene primers within the assay. Sequence reads were collapsed and filtered to measure the absolute abundance of every unique TCRbeta CDR3 rearrangement. For each sample, productive Simpson clonality was calculated as the square root of Simpson's diversity index across productive rearrangements. TCRdb stores this immuneACCESS table with in-frame sequences only. Part of the clones is absent; in the studies checked, under half of the shortfall reflects unresolved V genes, and no reason is known for the rest. That table furnishes V, J and clone size, whereas the DNA furnished D and trimming. Present in this sample are approximately 360,000 clones, approximately 87% of which were seen just once. The top ten clonotypes cover approximately 1.8% of the sample.

Summary of the overall study and its limitations: The amount of clinical and demographic metadata varied by source and participant and was provided uncurated.

The CDR3 goes from the cysteine to the phenylalanine over 16 residues. Of the read, only the CDR3 DNA is kept; its 48 bases are in frame from base 1. In the germline V gene, CDR1 corresponds to MGHRA and CDR2 to YSYEKL. V was cut back by 0 bases and J by 3 bases, leaving a gap of 14 bases between them. Enrolling through a virtual design, the prospective study's participants ranged in age from roughly 18 to 89 years and lived across 20 to 30 United States geographic areas. In the prospective study, participants were assigned to cohorts based on the clinical history participants reported in a screening survey and a study questionnaire. Each participant in the prospective study had whole blood, serum and a nasopharyngeal or oropharyngeal swab collected by mobile phlebotomists. Prospective study participants could optionally give additional blood draws and questionnaires over an approximately 2-month period. Prospective study blood samples were shipped either frozen or at room temperature before DNA extraction.

Source material: PBMCs or T cells enriched from blood (not recorded which). The chain links TRBV4-1 with TRBJ1-1; matching of 5 bases hints at TRBD1 as the D gene. This receptor was obtained from a man in his forties in a cohort exposed to, infected with or recovered from COVID-19 (not recorded which). The CDR3 protein sequence reads: CASSQEYRLGDTEAFF. The bases read TGCGCCAGCAGCCAAGAATACAGGCTGGGCGACACTGAAGCTTTCTTT.